This T cell receptor (beta chain) was captured by sequencing in a study of T cell repertoires in cytomegalovirus infection. At the level of the study: CMV infection and matching HLA type were both indicated by public TCR beta signatures. Findings of the study overall: Summed frequency of public TCR beta families distinguished CMV carriers with the relevant HLA.

TCRdb reanalysed the reads using MiXCR and keeps one entry per CDR3 protein. The table shows about 740,000 distinct CDR3 sequences, with under 40% occurring only once. Worth noting for this clonotype: Antigen specificity is unknown.

This TCR came from a human donor in good health (CMV status not recorded). Some clones in this sample may be carry-over from other donors' samples. The sample consisted of PBMCs.

The CDR3 loop reads CASSTGLRGYTF. The CDR3 DNA is TGTGCCAGCAGTACCGGCCTCAGGGGCTACACCTTC. This sequence joins TRBV12-3 or TRBV12-4 and TRBJ1-2; D is uncertain. The length of the CDR3 is 12 residues. Trimming left V 5 bases short and J 8 bases short, with 12 bases between.